A selection of T cell receptor beta chains follows, all from one sample in a study of T-cell memory formation after mild COVID-19. TCRdb itself ran the 5' RACE reads through MiXCR, one entry per CDR3 protein. The table lists approximately 340,000 distinct CDR3 sequences, around 13% of them singletons, with around a fifth in the top ten. Sequencing used PBMCs or a T cell subset sorted from them (not recorded which). These receptors all stem from a man between 18 and 35 years old who had mild COVID-19 (a few samples of this study predate the infection). Cell type and time point are not known. Each CDR3 is given with its conserved first and last residue. The D gene is left open where the match is weak. Size is omitted from some rows. Given values are once, few, many or a class for expanded clones.

>TRBJ2-7|many|TRBV5-8|.
CASSLVQGPHEQYF
TGTGCCAGCAGCTTGGTTCAGGGGCCCCACGAGCAGTACTTC
>TRBJ2-5|many|TRBV20-1|.
CSAQRDRETQYF
TGCAGTGCCCAGAGGGACCGCGAGACCCAGTACTTC
>TRBJ2-5|.|TRBV6-1|.
CASSEQSKETQYF
TGTGCCAGCAGTGAACAAAGTAAAGAGACCCAGTACTTC
>TRBJ2-7|few|TRBV7-2|.
CASSFSRGVGYEQYF
TGTGCCAGCAGCTTCTCACGCGGGGTGGGGTACGAGCAGTACTTC
>TRBJ1-2|few|TRBV5-4|.
CASSSPESYGYTF
TGTGCCAGCAGCTCGCCAGAAAGCTATGGCTACACCTTC
>TRBJ2-1|few|TRBV5-1|.
CASYLGGTSYNEQFF
TGCGCCAGCTACCTAGGCGGGACAAGCTACAATGAGCAGTTCTTC
>TRBJ1-2|few|TRBV4-1|.
CASSQAGGYGYTF
TGCGCCAGCAGCCAAGCGGGGGGCTATGGCTACACCTTC
>TRBJ1-1|once|TRBV7-2|.
CASSFGLGMNTEAFF
TGTGCCAGCAGCTTCGGACTCGGTATGAACACTGAAGCTTTCTTT
>TRBJ1-1|few|TRBV29-1|.
CSVAYRDGGFF
TGCAGCGTGGCCTACCGGGACGGGGGTTTCTTT
>TRBJ1-1|many|TRBV5-1|.
CASRPTRDTINTEAFF
TGCGCCAGCAGACCAACCCGGGACACCATTAACACTGAAGCTTTCTTT
>TRBJ2-7|many|TRBV5-1|TRBD2
CASSLALAGGYEQYF
TGCGCCAGCAGCTTGGCCCTAGCGGGGGGCTACGAGCAGTACTTC
>TRBJ2-5|many|TRBV7-9|.
CASSLSEETQYF
TGTGCCAGCAGCTTGTCCGAAGAGACCCAGTACTTC
>TRBJ1-6|few|TRBV7-2|.
CASSPRRRAYNSPLHF
TGTGCCAGCAGCCCCCGACGGAGGGCCTATAATTCACCCCTCCACTTT
>TRBJ1-2|.|TRBV12-3/TRBV12-4|.
CASSLGSDGFTF
TGTGCCAGCAGTTTAGGCTCCGACGGATTCACCTTC
>TRBJ2-5|.|TRBV7-7|.
CASSPTSPRGTQYF
TGTGCTAGCAGCCCCACGTCTCCACGGGGGACCCAGTACTTC
>TRBJ2-3|.|TRBV9|.
CASSVFGNTDTQYF
TGTGCCAGCAGCGTGTTTGGGAACACAGATACGCAGTATTTT
>TRBJ2-3|many|TRBV20-1|.
CSASVGVGQRLVTDPSTDTQYF
TGCAGTGCTTCCGTGGGGGTGGGCCAAAGACTAGTGACCGATCCTAGCACAGATACGCAGTATTTT
>TRBJ2-4|few|TRBV5-5|.
CASSNGVQNIQYF
TGTGCCAGCAGTAACGGGGTCCAAAACATTCAGTACTTC
>TRBJ1-1|.|TRBV20-1|.
CSARAPGGKEEAFF
TGCAGTGCTAGAGCCCCCGGGGGTAAAGAGGAAGCTTTCTTT
>TRBJ2-5|many|TRBV12-3/TRBV12-4|.
CASSPAGTQETQYF
TGTGCCAGCAGTCCCGCCGGGACGCAAGAGACCCAGTACTTC
>TRBJ1-2|.|TRBV6-5|.
CASSYGGGYTF
TGTGCCAGCAGTTACGGGGGTGGCTACACCTTC
>TRBJ1-6|few|TRBV6-1|.
CASSERAAWGPPLHF
TGTGCCAGCAGTGAACGGGCGGCCTGGGGGCCACCCCTCCACTTT
>TRBJ2-1|many|TRBV5-1|.
CASSSGTPTYNEQFF
TGCGCCAGCAGCTCCGGGACACCCACTTACAATGAGCAGTTCTTC
>TRBJ1-5|.|TRBV7-9|TRBD1
CASSRTGNAQPQHF
TGTGCCAGCAGCCGGACAGGGAATGCGCAGCCCCAGCATTTT
>TRBJ2-3|.|TRBV9|.
CASSVGVGSTDTQYF
TGTGCCAGCAGCGTAGGGGTCGGGAGCACAGATACGCAGTATTTT
>TRBJ2-5|many|TRBV5-1|TRBD2
CASSRGLAGADQETQYF
TGCGCCAGCAGCAGGGGACTAGCGGGGGCTGACCAAGAGACCCAGTACTTC
>TRBJ1-1|few|TRBV2|.
CASSEGVGQATEAFF
TGTGCCAGCAGTGAGGGTGTGGGGCAGGCCACTGAAGCTTTCTTT
>TRBJ2-3|.|TRBV6-5|.
CASRLGASTDTQYF
TGTGCCAGCAGGTTAGGGGCCAGCACAGATACGCAGTATTTT
>TRBJ2-5|.|TRBV20-1|TRBD2
CSKVSGGLETQYF
TGCAGTAAAGTTAGCGGGGGTTTAGAGACCCAGTACTTC
>TRBJ2-3|.|TRBV5-1|.
CASSSHRGDQGDTQYF
TGCGCCAGCAGCTCCCACCGCGGGGACCAGGGAGATACGCAGTATTTT
>TRBJ1-1|.|TRBV29-1|TRBD1
CSVHRGQHTEAFF
TGCAGCGTACACAGGGGGCAGCACACTGAAGCTTTCTTT
>TRBJ1-3|few|TRBV7-3|TRBD1
CASSPQGTAASGNTIYF
TGTGCCAGCAGCCCCCAAGGGACAGCCGCCTCTGGAAACACCATATATTTT
>TRBJ1-1|.|TRBV5-5|.
CASRPTPEAEAFF
TGTGCCAGCAGACCAACCCCAGAGGCTGAAGCTTTCTTT
>TRBJ2-3|few|TRBV7-2|TRBD1
CASSLGWTGGEDTQYF
TGTGCCAGCAGCTTAGGTTGGACAGGGGGCGAAGATACGCAGTATTTT
>TRBJ2-2|.|TRBV10-3|TRBD2
CAISVTSGGTSLGELFF
TGTGCCATCAGTGTGACTAGCGGGGGAACGAGCCTCGGGGAGCTGTTTTTT
>TRBJ1-5|many|TRBV2|.
CASSLVGQPQHF
TGTGCCAGCAGTCTCGTGGGGCAGCCCCAGCATTTT
>TRBJ2-3|.|TRBV12-3/TRBV12-4|TRBD1
CASSRRTGKNTQYF
TGTGCCAGCAGTAGAAGGACAGGGAAGAATACGCAGTATTTT
>TRBJ2-3|.|TRBV27|TRBD2
CASSLVPGLAGGPPDTQYF
TGTGCCAGCAGTCTAGTCCCGGGACTAGCGGGGGGCCCCCCAGATACGCAGTATTTT
>TRBJ2-4|few|TRBV5-1|.
CASSLVGGLAKNIQYF
TGCGCCAGCAGCTTAGTTGGGGGCTTAGCCAAAAACATTCAGTACTTC
>TRBJ2-1|few|TRBV29-1|.
CSVDRHNEQFF
TGCAGCGTTGACCGGCACAATGAGCAGTTCTTC
>TRBJ2-1|few|TRBV6-6|TRBD2
CATSGSGGVYEQFF
TGTGCCACCTCAGGGAGCGGGGGGGTATATGAGCAGTTCTTC
>TRBJ1-1|few|TRBV27|TRBD1
CASRFGTGGANTEAFF
TGTGCCAGCAGATTCGGGACAGGGGGCGCGAACACTGAAGCTTTCTTT
>TRBJ2-2|.|TRBV4-3|.
CASRRGGTGELFF
TGCGCCAGCAGGCGTGGGGGGACCGGGGAGCTGTTTTTT
>TRBJ2-6|few|TRBV29-1|.
CSVEVPGANVLTF
TGCAGCGTTGAAGTACCTGGGGCCAACGTCCTGACTTTC
>TRBJ1-1|.|TRBV7-3|.
CASSSVGGSAFF
TGTGCCAGCAGCTCGGTGGGGGGGTCAGCTTTCTTT
>TRBJ2-5|few|TRBV4-1|TRBD2
CASSQDLAGGLETQYF
TGCGCCAGCAGCCAAGATCTGGCGGGGGGGCTTGAGACCCAGTACTTC
>TRBJ2-7|many|TRBV29-1|.
CSVGTDYEQYF
TGCAGCGTTGGGACAGATTACGAGCAGTACTTC
>TRBJ2-5|.|TRBV20-1|TRBD1
CSVGQGAQETQYF
TGCAGTGTCGGACAGGGGGCTCAAGAGACCCAGTACTTC
>TRBJ2-7|few|TRBV5-1|.
CASSFDVEQYF
TGCGCCAGCAGCTTTGATGTGGAGCAGTACTTC
>TRBJ1-4|few|TRBV6-6|.
CASGSTGTTNEKLFF
TGTGCCAGCGGCTCAACAGGGACAACTAATGAAAAACTGTTTTTT
>TRBJ2-5|.|TRBV6-1|.
CACSFAFVETQYF
TGTGCCTGCAGTTTCGCGTTCGTCGAGACCCAGTACTTC
>TRBJ2-2|.|TRBV20-1|.
CSAPTDSTNTGELFF
TGCAGTGCTCCGACGGACAGTACGAACACCGGGGAGCTGTTTTTT
>TRBJ2-1|few|TRBV2|.
CASSDAGQTYNEQFF
TGTGCCAGCAGTGACGCGGGACAGACCTACAATGAGCAGTTCTTC
>TRBJ2-1|.|TRBV6-6|TRBD2
CASSYWTSGANEQFF
TGTGCCAGCAGTTACTGGACTAGCGGGGCTAATGAGCAGTTCTTC
>TRBJ2-3|.|TRBV24-1|TRBD2
CATSDSRASGGTDTQYF
TGTGCCACCAGTGATTCCCGTGCTAGCGGGGGCACAGATACGCAGTATTTT
>TRBJ2-3|.|TRBV5-1|.
CASSLTGPSANTQYF
TGCGCCAGCAGCTTGACCGGACCCTCGGCTAATACGCAGTATTTT
>TRBJ1-2|.|TRBV12-3/TRBV12-4|.
CASSLATRVNYGYTF
TGTGCCAGCAGTTTAGCGACAAGGGTGAACTATGGCTACACCTTC